These 10 T cell receptor beta chains were sequenced from one sample in a study of OX40 agonist ivuxolimab in advanced cancers. Clones were read by immunoSEQ multiplex PCR, and TCRdb kept only the in-frame ones, dropping some. The sample includes tens of thousands of clones, roughly nine tenths of them seen just once. The material was CD4+ or CD8+ T cells sorted from blood, obtained in a trial of the OX40 agonist ivuxolimab. Receptors originate from an adult with an advanced solid tumor such as melanoma, head and neck, liver or kidney cancer.

The rearrangement links TRBV6-6 to TRBJ2-2; TRBD1 aligns across 10 bases. The V segment lost 5 bases and the J segment 6 bases; nucleotides outside the gene matches: 3. The CDR3 length is 14 residues. Germline loops: CDR1 MNHNY, CDR2 SVGAGI (reference sequence). For the CDR3, the DNA is TGTGCCAGCAGTGACAGGGGGCCAGCCGGGGAGCTGTTTTTT. This gives the protein CASSDRGPAGELFF.

This chain joins TRBV4-1 and TRBJ2-1, with 14 bases fitting TRBD2. The CDR3 contains 17 residues. Germline values: CDR1 MGHRA, CDR2 YSYEKL. V lost 4 bases and J lost 3; bases outside the gene matches: 5. This CDR3 is CASSPWTSGRSYNEQFF. CDR3 bases: TGCGCCAGCAGCCCATGGACTAGCGGGAGGAGCTACAATGAGCAGTTCTTC.

The chain carries TRBV2 and TRBJ1-5; no firm D call. The germline CDR1 and CDR2 sequences are SNHLY and FYNNEI. The V and J ends lost 9 bases and 7 bases respectively, with 4 bases between them. This CDR3 region has 9 residues. DNA of the CDR3: TGTGCCAGTGGACAGCCCCAGCATTTT. Encoded protein: CASGQPQHF.

V usage is TRBV5-1 and J usage is TRBJ1-1, with D uncertain. The CDR3 contains 14 residues. Trimming removed 2 bases at V and 2 bases at J, with 10 bases between. CDR1 SGHRS and CDR2 YFSETQ come from the germline V gene. CDR3 nucleotides: TGCGCCAGCAGCTTATTTACAGAAAACACTGAAGCTTTCTTT. It encodes CASSLFTENTEAFF.

V and J are TRBV19 and TRBJ2-3; D is possibly TRBD2 (5 bases). Trimming shortened V by 5 bases and J by 0 bases, and 6 bases separated the two germline ends. This CDR3 is built from 13 residues. Germline V lookup: CDR1 LNHDA, CDR2 SQIVND (reference sequence). CDR3 region: CASSEGSTDTQYF. CDR3 sequence (DNA): TGTGCCAGTAGTGAGGGAAGCACAGATACGCAGTATTTT.

V usage is TRBV11-2 and J usage is TRBJ2-5, with D hard to call. The germline gives CDR1 SGHAT, CDR2 FQNNGV. Trimming removed 5 bases from V and 7 bases from J, with 14 bases in between. The CDR3 sequence is 13 residues long. CDR3 nucleotide sequence: TGTGCCAGCAGCACCTCGGCCGAACGGACCCAGTACTTC. It is translated as CASSTSAERTQYF.

This chain links TRBV4-3 with TRBJ2-2, with D maybe TRBD1 (6 bases). The germline V gene has CDR1 LGHNA and CDR2 YSLEER. Trimming removed 2 bases at V and 4 bases at J, with 14 bases between. This CDR3 comprises 16 residues. The CDR3 sequence is CASSQPGHLLTGELFF. CDR3 bases: TGCGCCAGCAGCCAACCGGGACACCTCCTCACCGGGGAGCTGTTTTTT.

The chain employs TRBV6-5 and TRBJ2-3; maybe TRBD2 (6 bases). Germline-derived CDR1 and CDR2 are MNHEY and SVGAGI. V was pared by 5 bases and J by 3 bases, with 15 bases between. This CDR3 is built from 15 residues. The CDR3 sequence: CASSTSVAATDTQYF. The DNA for the CDR3 is TGTGCCAGCAGTACCAGCGTAGCGGCTACAGATACGCAGTATTTT.

V is TRBV28 and J is TRBJ2-1, with D maybe TRBD2 (6 bases). Germline assignment: CDR1 MDHEN and CDR2 SYDVKM. The CDR3 runs to 15 residues. Trimming pared 6 bases from V and 5 bases from J, leaving 17 bases between. This CDR3 is CASSLGGAYNNEQFF. CDR3 bases: TGTGCCAGCAGCTTGGGGGGAGCGTACAACAATGAGCAGTTCTTC.

The rearrangement links TRBV9 to TRBJ2-4; D is possibly TRBD2 (6 bases). The CDR3 has 15 residues. Germline V gene sequence: CDR1 SGDLS, CDR2 YYNGEE. The ends were cut back, 4 bases at V and 4 bases at J, with 15 bases in the middle. The CDR3 sequence: CASSPGALLKNIQYF. Here the CDR3 DNA reads TGTGCCAGCAGCCCGGGAGCGCTACTTAAAAACATTCAGTACTTC.